This T cell receptor (beta chain) is from a study of cytotoxic CD8 clonotypes in ibrutinib-treated CLL. Whole-study results and caveats: Clonality grew at ibrutinib response; at progression, it decreased back toward baseline.

The V gene lost 1 base and the J gene lost 9 bases, with 13 bases spanning the gap. CDR1 and CDR2 (germline): GTSNPN, SVGIG (reference sequence). CDR3 size: 13 residues. Assay: immunoSEQ multiplex PCR; the TCRdb copy retains only in-frame clones and omits some. The profile covers over 200,000 clones, with 65% to 80% appearing a single time and 5.5% to 6% taken by the ten largest. Concerning this clone: Its target is unknown.

This specimen was PBMCs, taken after 12 months of ibrutinib treatment. The V and J genes are TRBV30 and TRBJ2-4; no definite D call. This receptor was taken from a human donor with chronic lymphocytic leukemia. CDR3 residues: CAWSAARNGIQYF. CDR3 sequence (DNA): TGTGCCTGGAGTGCGGCACGGAATGGCATTCAGTACTTC.